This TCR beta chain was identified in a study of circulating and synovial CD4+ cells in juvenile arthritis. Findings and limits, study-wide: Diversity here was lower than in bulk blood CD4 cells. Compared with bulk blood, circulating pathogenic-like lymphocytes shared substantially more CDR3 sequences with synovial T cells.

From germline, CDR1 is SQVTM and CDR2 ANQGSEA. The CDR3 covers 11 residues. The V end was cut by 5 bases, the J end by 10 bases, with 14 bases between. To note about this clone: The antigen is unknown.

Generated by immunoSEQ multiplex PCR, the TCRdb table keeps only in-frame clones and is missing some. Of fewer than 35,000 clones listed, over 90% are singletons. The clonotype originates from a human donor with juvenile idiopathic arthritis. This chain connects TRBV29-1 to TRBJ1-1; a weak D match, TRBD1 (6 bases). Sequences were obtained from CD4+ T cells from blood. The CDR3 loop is CSVSGTWGAFF. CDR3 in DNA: TGCAGCGTTTCCGGGACATGGGGAGCTTTCTTT.